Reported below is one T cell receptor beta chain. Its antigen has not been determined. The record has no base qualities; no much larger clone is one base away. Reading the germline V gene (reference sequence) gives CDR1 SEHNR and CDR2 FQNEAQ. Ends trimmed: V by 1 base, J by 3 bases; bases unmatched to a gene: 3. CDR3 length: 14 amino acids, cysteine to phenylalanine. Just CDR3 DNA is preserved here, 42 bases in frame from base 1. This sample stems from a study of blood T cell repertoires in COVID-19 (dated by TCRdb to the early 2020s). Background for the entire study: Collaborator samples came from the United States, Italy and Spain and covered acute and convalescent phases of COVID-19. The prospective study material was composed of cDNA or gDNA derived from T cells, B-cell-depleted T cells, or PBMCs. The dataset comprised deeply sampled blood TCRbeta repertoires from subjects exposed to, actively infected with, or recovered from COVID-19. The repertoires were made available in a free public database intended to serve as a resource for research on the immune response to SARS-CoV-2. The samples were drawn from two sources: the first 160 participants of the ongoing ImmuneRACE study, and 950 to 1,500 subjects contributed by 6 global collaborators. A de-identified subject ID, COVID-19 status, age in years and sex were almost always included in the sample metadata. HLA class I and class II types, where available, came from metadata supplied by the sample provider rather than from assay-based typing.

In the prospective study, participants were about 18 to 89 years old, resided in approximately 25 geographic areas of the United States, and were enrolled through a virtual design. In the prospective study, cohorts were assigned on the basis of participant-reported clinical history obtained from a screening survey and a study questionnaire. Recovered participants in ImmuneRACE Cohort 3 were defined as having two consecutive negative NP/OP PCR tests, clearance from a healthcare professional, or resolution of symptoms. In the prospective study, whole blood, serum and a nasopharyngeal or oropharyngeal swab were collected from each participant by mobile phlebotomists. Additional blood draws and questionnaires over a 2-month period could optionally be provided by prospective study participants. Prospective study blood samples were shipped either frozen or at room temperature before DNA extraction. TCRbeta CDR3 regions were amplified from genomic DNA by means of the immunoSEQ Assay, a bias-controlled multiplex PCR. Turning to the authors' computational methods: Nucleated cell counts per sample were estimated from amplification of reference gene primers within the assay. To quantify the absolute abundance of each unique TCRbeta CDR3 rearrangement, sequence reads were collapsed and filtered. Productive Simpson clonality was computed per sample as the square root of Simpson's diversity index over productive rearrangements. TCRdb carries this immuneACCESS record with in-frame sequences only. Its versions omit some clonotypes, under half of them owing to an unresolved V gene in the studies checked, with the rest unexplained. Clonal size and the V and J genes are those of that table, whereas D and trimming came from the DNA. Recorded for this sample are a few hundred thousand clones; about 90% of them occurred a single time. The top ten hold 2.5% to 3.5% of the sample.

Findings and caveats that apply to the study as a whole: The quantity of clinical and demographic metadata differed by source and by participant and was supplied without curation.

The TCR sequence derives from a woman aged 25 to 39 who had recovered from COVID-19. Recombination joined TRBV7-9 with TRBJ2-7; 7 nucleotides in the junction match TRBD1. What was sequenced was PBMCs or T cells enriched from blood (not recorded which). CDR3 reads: CASSLVGTDYEQYF. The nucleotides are TGTGCCAGCAGCTTAGTCGGGACAGACTACGAGCAGTACTTC.